This TCR beta chain was recovered during a study of response to subunit inactivated influenza vaccine. Findings of the study overall: The authors suggested that every seasonal influenza vaccination recruits few new T cells.

Via MiXCR, TCRdb re-called the RT-PCR reads, giving one row per CDR3 protein. The sample lists 550,000 to 650,000 distinct CDR3 sequences, approximately 10% seen once, with approximately 10% in the top ten. V was clipped by 5 bases and J by 4 bases; unmatched bases: 8. The CDR3 runs to 15 residues. CDR1 and CDR2 (germline): MDHEN, SYDVKM. This clonotype was recorded a few times. Its antigen is undetermined. The sequence came from a man aged 50-59 years who received an inactivated influenza vaccine. This rearrangement joins TRBV28 to TRBJ1-5, with 7 bases matching TRBD1. The sample consisted of PBMCs from blood, taken on the day of vaccination. The CDR3 DNA sequence: TGTGCCAGCAGTCCCCGGACAGGATTAAATCAGCCCCAGCATTTT. It codes for CASSPRTGLNQPQHF.